The T cell receptor beta chain under discussion was sequenced for a study of radiotherapy plus CTLA-4 blockade in lung cancer. Overall study context: Overall, 18% of patients showed an objective response, while 31% attained disease control.

CDR3 length: 17 amino acids. V was pared by 1 base and J by 4 bases, with 12 bases of the junction left unmatched. Germline lookup yields CDR1 SGHRS and CDR2 YFSETQ. The method was immunoSEQ multiplex PCR; TCRdb's version includes in-frame clones alone and lacks a portion of them. The data contain roughly 110,000 clones, roughly 80% of them singletons. This sequence was found in a human donor with non-small cell lung cancer that progressed on radiotherapy plus ipilimumab. Some clones in this sample may be carry-over from other donors' samples. V is TRBV5-1 and J is TRBJ2-3; TRBD1 matches 7 bases. The sequencing used peripheral blood, collected from a patient treated with radiotherapy plus ipilimumab. The CDR3 DNA follows: TGCGCCAGCAGCTTGACTACCCCGGGACAGACGGCAGATACGCAGTATTTT. Translation: CASSLTTPGQTADTQYF.